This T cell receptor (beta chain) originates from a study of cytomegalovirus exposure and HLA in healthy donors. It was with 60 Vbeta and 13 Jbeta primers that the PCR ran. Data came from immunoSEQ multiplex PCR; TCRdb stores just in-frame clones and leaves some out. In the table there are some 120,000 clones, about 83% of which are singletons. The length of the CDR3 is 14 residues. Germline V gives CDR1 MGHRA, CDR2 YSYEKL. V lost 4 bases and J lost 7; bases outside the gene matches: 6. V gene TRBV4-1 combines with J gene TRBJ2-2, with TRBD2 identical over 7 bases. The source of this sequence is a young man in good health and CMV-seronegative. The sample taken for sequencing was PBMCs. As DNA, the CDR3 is TGCGCCAGCAGCCGGGAGGGCCCGGGCGGGGAGCTGTTTTTT. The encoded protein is CASSREGPGGELFF.